This entry lists 21 T cell receptor beta chains sequenced from one sample in a study of PD-1 blockade in classical Hodgkin lymphoma. Brentuximab vedotin exposure varied, and every patient relapsed after autologous stem cell transplantation. Generated by immunoSEQ multiplex PCR, the TCRdb table keeps only in-frame clones and is missing some. The sample includes 90,000 to 130,000 clones, around 89% of them seen just once. The sample in question was peripheral blood mononuclear cells (PBMCs), obtained before the second cycle of nivolumab. These receptors came from a human donor with classical Hodgkin lymphoma.

The chain recombines TRBV14 with TRBJ2-7, with TRBD2 as a possible D gene (6 bases). Germline loops: CDR1 SGHDN, CDR2 FVKESK. Trimming cost V 4 bases and J 4 bases, with 20 bases left between them. The CDR3 contains 16 residues. CDR3 nucleotides: TGTGCCAGCAGCCCGTCCTTACCCCAAGCGGGTTACGAGCAGTACTTC. Its protein product is CASSPSLPQAGYEQYF.

In this sample, this clone turned up once. The chain combines TRBV14 with TRBJ1-1; D is ambiguous. The germline CDR1 and CDR2 sequences are SGHDN and FVKESK. The CDR3 extends over 14 amino acids. V was cut by 4 bases and J by 1 base, with 10 bases left in between. Here the CDR3 DNA reads TGTGCCAGCAGCCCCCTGGGAGGGAACACTGAAGCTTTCTTT. It specifies CASSPLGGNTEAFF.

CDR3: CASSLMGIPYEQYF. Written as DNA, the CDR3 is TGTGCCAGCAGTTTAATGGGGATCCCCTACGAGCAGTACTTC. The V and J genes are TRBV27 and TRBJ2-7; D gene uncertain. The germline V gene has CDR1 MNHEY and CDR2 SMNVEV (reference sequence). V was shortened by 2 bases and J by 2 bases, with 10 bases between the two germline ends. The CDR3 is made up of 14 amino acids.

V is TRBV4-1 and J is TRBJ2-1; possibly TRBD2 for D (5 bases). V was cut by 3 bases and J by 0 bases, with 6 bases left in between. Germline V gene lookup returns CDR1 MGHRA and CDR2 YSYEKL. CDR3 length: 14 amino acids. This CDR3 reads CASSHLASYNEQFF. The CDR3 nucleotides read TGCGCCAGCAGCCACCTAGCCTCCTACAATGAGCAGTTCTTC.

The J gene is TRBJ2-7, the V gene TRBV28, with 13 bases that match TRBD2. Per the germline V gene, CDR1 is MDHEN and CDR2 is SYDVKM. The CDR3 consists of 13 residues. V was pared by 11 bases and J by 4 bases, with 5 bases of the junction left unmatched. CDR3 sequence: CAHGLAGVYEQYF. CDR3 nucleotides: TGTGCCCATGGACTAGCGGGAGTATACGAGCAGTACTTC.

To note about this clone: In the same sample, other DNA sequences code for this CDR3. This sequence joins TRBV2 and TRBJ1-5; D remains unclear. The CDR3 runs 13 residues. V was clipped by 5 bases and J by 7 bases, with 12 bases between them. CDR1 and CDR2 (germline): SNHLY, FYNNEI. CDR3 nucleotides: TGTGCCAGCAGTTCTACTTCTAGGCAGCCCCAGCATTTT. Amino acid sequence: CASSSTSRQPQHF.

The rearrangement uses TRBV2 and TRBJ1-1; D unresolved. Trimming pared 6 bases from V and 1 base from J, leaving 15 bases between. CDR3 length: 15 amino acids. In germline, CDR1 is SNHLY, CDR2 FYNNEI. CDR3 protein: CASSPFYSANTEAFF. In nucleotides, the CDR3 is TGTGCCAGCAGCCCCTTTTACAGCGCGAACACTGAAGCTTTCTTT.

The V gene is TRBV7-9, the J gene TRBJ1-4, with a possible D match to TRBD1 (5 bases). Germline CDR1 reads SEHNR; CDR2 reads FQNEAQ (reference sequence). V gave up 2 bases and J gave up 8 bases, with 15 bases separating them. The CDR3 consists of 15 residues. The CDR3 sequence: CASSLRDGAGEKLFF. In DNA form, the CDR3 reads TGTGCCAGCAGCTTAAGGGATGGGGCTGGCGAAAAACTGTTTTTT.

The genes are TRBV10-3 and TRBJ2-6; no clear D. This CDR3 has 16 residues. The V and J ends lost 3 bases and 0 bases respectively, with 9 bases between them. Germline CDR1 is ENHRY and CDR2 is SYGVKD. Here the CDR3 DNA reads TGTGCCATCAGTGACTCGGCGAGCTCTGGGGCCAACGTCCTGACTTTC. This gives the protein CAISDSASSGANVLTF.

This sequence joins TRBV7-9 and TRBJ1-1, with unresolved D. Trimming removed 3 bases from V and 7 bases from J, with 12 bases in between. CDR3 length: 13 residues. Germline V gene sequence: CDR1 SEHNR, CDR2 FQNEAQ (reference sequence). The CDR3 loop reads CASSLAQPIEAFF. Here the CDR3 DNA reads TGTGCCAGCAGCTTGGCGCAGCCTATTGAAGCTTTCTTT.

The chain uses TRBV5-6 and TRBJ1-5; D possibly corresponds to TRBD1 (5 bases). The CDR3 is 14 amino acids. Germline CDR1 reads SGHDT; CDR2 reads YYEEEE. V lost 4 bases to trimming and J lost 4 bases, with 12 bases between them. The CDR3 nucleotides read TGTGCCAGCAGCCACTGGGCAGGGAATCAGCCCCAGCATTTT. Protein sequence: CASSHWAGNQPQHF.

The rearrangement links TRBV19 to TRBJ2-5; D gene ambiguous. The CDR3 runs to 12 residues. V lost 2 bases to trimming and J lost 4 bases, with 5 bases between them. Germline V gene sequence: CDR1 LNHDA, CDR2 SQIVND (reference sequence). The CDR3 protein is CASSIRGETQYF. In DNA form, the CDR3 reads TGTGCCAGTAGTATAAGAGGAGAGACCCAGTACTTC.

This clone was detected a few times. The J gene is TRBJ1-1, the V gene TRBV20-1; D not certain. V was shortened by 4 bases and J by 6 bases, with 9 bases between the two germline ends. The CDR3 consists of 11 residues. Germline V gene lookup returns CDR1 DFQATT and CDR2 SNEGSKA (reference sequence). Here the CDR3 DNA reads TGCAGTGCTAAAACTTTCTCTGAAGCTTTCTTT. Protein sequence: CSAKTFSEAFF.

A few counts support this clone. The chain couples TRBV5-5 to TRBJ1-5, with no clear D. V was shortened by 2 bases and J by 4 bases, with 7 bases between the two germline ends. This CDR3 has 13 amino acids. Germline V gene data show CDR1 as SGHKS and CDR2 as YYEKEE (reference sequence). CDR3 loop: CASSFYINQPQHF. The CDR3 DNA reads TGTGCCAGCAGCTTTTATATAAATCAGCCCCAGCATTTT. Drawing the rest from reference TRBV5-5 and TRBJ1-5, the complete variable domain is DAGVTQSPTHLIKTRGQQVTLRCSPISGHKSVSWYQQVLGQGPQFIFQYYEKEERGRGNFPDRFSARQFPNYSSELNVNALLLGDSALYLCASSFYINQPQHFGDGTRLSIL.

The chain combines TRBV27 with TRBJ2-3; the D gene is possibly TRBD2 (6 bases). Trimming shortened V by 0 bases and J by 4 bases, and 8 bases separated the two germline ends. There are 14 residues in the CDR3. Per the germline V gene, CDR1 is MNHEY and CDR2 is SMNVEV (reference sequence). CDR3 DNA sequence: TGTGCCAGCAGTTTATCGGCTAGCGCAGATACGCAGTATTTT. Protein: CASSLSASADTQYF.

This rearrangement joins TRBV5-1 to TRBJ2-7, with TRBD1 as a possible D gene (6 bases). Trimming pared 4 bases from V and 3 bases from J, leaving 11 bases between. CDR1 and CDR2 (germline): SGHRS, YFSETQ. The CDR3 totals 13 residues. The CDR3: CASSIGQNYEQYF. CDR3 sequence (DNA): TGCGCCAGCAGCATTGGACAGAACTACGAGCAGTACTTC.

The chain uses TRBV6-5 and TRBJ2-1, with 8 bases that match TRBD2. The germline gives CDR1 MNHEY, CDR2 SVGAGI. The CDR3 sequence is 15 residues long. Losses at the gene ends were 0 bases for V and 7 bases for J; bases not matched to a gene: 5. CDR3 loop: CASSYSGLVVNEQFF. In DNA form, the CDR3 reads TGTGCCAGCAGTTACTCGGGACTAGTAGTTAATGAGCAGTTCTTC.

This clone is a singleton in its sample. The gene calls are TRBV4-1 and TRBJ2-2; D possibly corresponds to TRBD1 (6 bases). The CDR3 runs to 16 residues. Trimming cost V 3 bases and J 3 bases, with 14 bases left between them. The germline V gene has CDR1 MGHRA and CDR2 YSYEKL. CDR3 amino acids: CASSQDPGAYTGELFF. CDR3 sequence (DNA): TGCGCCAGCAGCCAGGACCCAGGGGCTTACACCGGGGAGCTGTTTTTT.

This chain joins TRBV28 and TRBJ1-1; no clear D gene. Germline CDR1 MDHEN, CDR2 SYDVKM. The CDR3 consists of 14 residues. The V gene lost 6 bases and the J gene lost 1 base, with 12 bases spanning the gap. The CDR3, as DNA: TGTGCCAGCAGCATACAGAGACCGAACACTGAAGCTTTCTTT. It specifies CASSIQRPNTEAFF.

V is TRBV10-3 and J is TRBJ2-1; D unresolved. Trimming removed 8 bases from V and 7 bases from J, with 21 bases in between. CDR3 size: 15 residues. Per the germline V gene, CDR1 is ENHRY and CDR2 is SYGVKD. The CDR3 DNA is TGTGCCATCGGGGATTCACTACCGCCCGCAAATGAGCAGTTCTTC. This translates into CAIGDSLPPANEQFF.

This chain connects TRBV2 to TRBJ1-2, with TRBD1 matching 8 bases. The germline V gene has CDR1 SNHLY and CDR2 FYNNEI. The CDR3 is made up of 14 amino acids. The V gene end was trimmed by 4 bases and the J gene end by 2 bases; junction bases not matched to a gene: 3. The CDR3 nucleotides are TGTGCCAGCAGTGGGCGGACAGGGAACTATGGCTACACCTTC. This sequence encodes CASSGRTGNYGYTF.